Listed below are T cell receptor beta chains from one sample, sequenced in a study of blood T cell repertoires in COVID-19. Generated by immunoSEQ multiplex PCR, the TCRdb table keeps only in-frame clones and is missing some. Counted here are some 110,000 clones, approximately 80% occurring once; the ten biggest clones make up around 14%. The sample consisted of peripheral blood. Every receptor here comes from a woman in her sixties or seventies with acute or convalescent COVID-19. CDR3s leave out the opening cysteine and the closing phenylalanine or tryptophan. Each record gives: J gene, V gene, CDR3 protein.

j_gene: TRBJ1-1
v_gene: TRBV5-4
CDR3aa: ASSLIGGAGEAF

j_gene: TRBJ2-2
v_gene: TRBV19
CDR3aa: ASSGGINTGELF

j_gene: TRBJ2-3
v_gene: TRBV5-1
CDR3aa: ASSLEGTRFVDTQY

j_gene: TRBJ1-1
v_gene: TRBV19
CDR3aa: ASRKQGSTEAF

j_gene: TRBJ1-1
v_gene: TRBV19
CDR3aa: ASSPQGARNTEAF

j_gene: TRBJ2-2
v_gene: TRBV25-1
CDR3aa: ASLQGSTGELF

j_gene: TRBJ1-2
v_gene: TRBV7-2
CDR3aa: ASSLRGNYGYT

j_gene: TRBJ1-1
v_gene: TRBV14
CDR3aa: ASSQGGNTEAF

j_gene: TRBJ2-1
v_gene: TRBV6-5
CDR3aa: ASKSSGGQYNEQF

j_gene: TRBJ2-5
v_gene: TRBV12-3/TRBV12-4
CDR3aa: ASSFTGWETQY

j_gene: TRBJ1-2
v_gene: TRBV10-3
CDR3aa: AISATDSYGYT

j_gene: TRBJ2-1
v_gene: TRBV28
CDR3aa: ASSFLDRGGEQF

j_gene: TRBJ2-7
v_gene: TRBV15
CDR3aa: ATSRDRGTATYEQY

j_gene: TRBJ1-5
v_gene: TRBV18
CDR3aa: ASSPPAQDSNQPQH

j_gene: TRBJ1-4
v_gene: TRBV2
CDR3aa: ASSVEGTSEKLF

j_gene: TRBJ2-2
v_gene: TRBV7-8
CDR3aa: ASSLGSAGELF

j_gene: TRBJ1-1
v_gene: TRBV5-1
CDR3aa: ASSPDIRNTEAF

j_gene: TRBJ1-5
v_gene: TRBV5-6
CDR3aa: ASSRGGGDQPQH

j_gene: TRBJ2-5
v_gene: TRBV29-1
CDR3aa: SVEQGASKTQY

j_gene: TRBJ1-2
v_gene: TRBV27
CDR3aa: ASSFRQGSYGYT

j_gene: TRBJ1-4
v_gene: TRBV7-2
CDR3aa: ASSPNTGEEKLF

j_gene: TRBJ1-5
v_gene: TRBV4-1
CDR3aa: ASSQGPGGQPQH

j_gene: TRBJ2-7
v_gene: TRBV4-1
CDR3aa: ASSQGDWNYEQY

j_gene: TRBJ2-7
v_gene: TRBV11-1
CDR3aa: ASSLGQGAYEQY

j_gene: TRBJ2-3
v_gene: TRBV27
CDR3aa: ASSLSRGGGIDTQY

j_gene: TRBJ1-6
v_gene: TRBV28
CDR3aa: ASSSSTGGRYNSPLH

j_gene: TRBJ2-7
v_gene: TRBV25-1
CDR3aa: ASSDPASGSYEQY

j_gene: TRBJ2-3
v_gene: TRBV27
CDR3aa: ASSSETGTVTDTQY

j_gene: TRBJ2-5
v_gene: TRBV3-1/TRBV3-2
CDR3aa: ASSQWGTGLLQETQY

j_gene: TRBJ1-2
v_gene: TRBV28
CDR3aa: ASTKTGPHGYT

j_gene: TRBJ1-2
v_gene: TRBV28
CDR3aa: ASSFGGDSPGYGYT

j_gene: TRBJ2-1
v_gene: TRBV5-6
CDR3aa: ASSGTGVYEQF

j_gene: TRBJ2-5
v_gene: TRBV27
CDR3aa: ASSLGQGVTQY

j_gene: TRBJ1-5
v_gene: TRBV5-5
CDR3aa: ASSLDRNQPQH

j_gene: TRBJ2-3
v_gene: TRBV20-1
CDR3aa: SAQSTDTQY

j_gene: TRBJ1-5
v_gene: TRBV19
CDR3aa: ASSIYRGSSSNQPQH

j_gene: TRBJ2-7
v_gene: TRBV7-8
CDR3aa: ASSNIEGHEQY

j_gene: TRBJ2-7
v_gene: TRBV7-2
CDR3aa: ASSLEGTSGVHEQY

j_gene: TRBJ1-2
v_gene: TRBV7-9
CDR3aa: ASSLTQGAPNYGYT

j_gene: TRBJ2-5
v_gene: TRBV5-1
CDR3aa: ASSLFLGAGETQY